The present entry profiles one T cell receptor beta chain with its context. What it binds is unknown. The CDR3 is 17 amino acids. V lost 4 bases, J lost 1 base, and 6 bases stayed unmatched. Per the germline V gene, CDR1 is SGDLS and CDR2 is YYNGEE. This entry comes from a study of long-term antiretroviral therapy in people with HIV. On the study more broadly: The immediate-ART recommendation dates to 2015, and the earliest samples predate it by about a decade. General study results and limits: Participants lacked recorded data on ART adherence, viral resistance or therapy changes. Patients on ART gained diversity, which nonetheless stayed below transplant donor controls.

Survey-level immunoSEQ v3.0 assays were run. Target depth was 40,000-50,000 T-cell genomes per sample. Some clones are missing from TCRdb's copy, which holds only in-frame ones; the method was immunoSEQ multiplex PCR. The sample shows 30,000 to 40,000 clones, roughly 83% of them seen only once. This rearrangement joins TRBV9 to TRBJ2-2, with 11 bases identical to TRBD2. The specimen comprised unsorted PBMCs, sampled 1.9 years after starting antiretroviral therapy. The receptor was derived from a man aged 18 to 30 with HIV. CDR3 sequence reads: CASSPHGLAGNTGELFF. The CDR3 DNA follows: TGTGCCAGCAGCCCACACGGACTAGCGGGGAACACCGGGGAGCTGTTTTTT.